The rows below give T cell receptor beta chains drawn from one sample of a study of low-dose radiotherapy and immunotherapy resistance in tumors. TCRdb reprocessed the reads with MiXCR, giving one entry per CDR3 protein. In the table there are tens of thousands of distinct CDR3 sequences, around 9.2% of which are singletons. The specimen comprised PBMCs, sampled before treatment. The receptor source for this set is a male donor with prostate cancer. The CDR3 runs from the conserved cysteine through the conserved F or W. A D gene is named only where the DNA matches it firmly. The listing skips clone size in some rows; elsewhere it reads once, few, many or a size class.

CDR3 protein: CSARGDTVSNYGYTF
CDR3 DNA: TGCAGTGCTAGAGGGGACACCGTGTCTAACTATGGCTACACCTTC
V gene: TRBV20-1
J gene: TRBJ1-2
D gene: .
clone size: many

CDR3 protein: CASSPPNTASYEQYF
CDR3 DNA: TGTGCCAGCTCACCACCCAATACAGCATCCTACGAGCAGTACTTC
V gene: TRBV18
J gene: TRBJ2-7
D gene: .
clone size: many

CDR3 protein: CASSIPPGQGPYEQYF
CDR3 DNA: TGTGCCAGTAGTATTCCACCGGGACAGGGACCGTACGAGCAGTACTTC
V gene: TRBV19
J gene: TRBJ2-7
D gene: TRBD1
clone size: few

CDR3 protein: CASSLSDESEQFF
CDR3 DNA: TGTGCCAGCAGCTTGAGCGACGAAAGTGAGCAGTTCTTC
V gene: TRBV7-2
J gene: TRBJ2-1
D gene: .
clone size: few

CDR3 protein: CASTKASTDTQYF
CDR3 DNA: TGTGCCAGCACTAAGGCTAGCACAGATACGCAGTATTTT
V gene: TRBV6-1
J gene: TRBJ2-3
D gene: .
clone size: many

CDR3 protein: CASSQGFGGGVDEQYF
CDR3 DNA: TGTGCCAGCAGCCAAGGCTTTGGCGGGGGCGTCGACGAGCAGTACTTC
V gene: TRBV3-1
J gene: TRBJ2-7
D gene: .
clone size: many

CDR3 protein: CASSSQPDQPQHF
CDR3 DNA: TGTGCCAGCAGCTCGCAACCAGATCAGCCCCAGCATTTT
V gene: TRBV5-4
J gene: TRBJ1-5
D gene: .
clone size: many

CDR3 protein: CASSQDIRSSYNEQFF
CDR3 DNA: TGCGCCAGCAGCCAAGATATCAGGAGCTCCTACAATGAGCAGTTCTTC
V gene: TRBV4-1
J gene: TRBJ2-1
D gene: .
clone size: many

CDR3 protein: CASSPPSYNEQFF
CDR3 DNA: TGTGCCAGCAGCCCGCCTTCCTACAATGAGCAGTTCTTC
V gene: TRBV7-2
J gene: TRBJ2-1
D gene: .
clone size: many

CDR3 protein: CSVDRDRGYNEQFF
CDR3 DNA: TGCAGCGTCGACCGGGACAGGGGTTACAATGAGCAGTTCTTC
V gene: TRBV29-1
J gene: TRBJ2-1
D gene: TRBD1
clone size: many

CDR3 protein: CASSPGYGGDLNQPQHF
CDR3 DNA: TGCGCCAGCAGCCCTGGGTACGGGGGGGATCTGAATCAGCCCCAGCATTTT
V gene: TRBV5-1
J gene: TRBJ1-5
D gene: .
clone size: few

CDR3 protein: CSVWFEGSREKLFF
CDR3 DNA: TGCAGCGTTTGGTTTGAGGGGAGTAGGGAAAAACTGTTTTTT
V gene: TRBV29-1
J gene: TRBJ1-4
D gene: .
clone size: few

CDR3 protein: CASSPVQGAQYF
CDR3 DNA: TGTGCCAGCAGCCCGGTGCAAGGGGCCCAGTACTTC
V gene: TRBV7-2
J gene: TRBJ2-5
D gene: .
clone size: many

CDR3 protein: CASYRDSSYGYTF
CDR3 DNA: TGTGCCAGTTACCGGGACAGCAGTTATGGCTACACCTTC
V gene: TRBV2
J gene: TRBJ1-2
D gene: TRBD1
clone size: many

CDR3 protein: CASSQDLSNYGYTF
CDR3 DNA: TGCGCCAGCAGCCAAGATTTGAGTAACTATGGCTACACCTTC
V gene: TRBV4-1
J gene: TRBJ1-2
D gene: .
clone size: many

CDR3 protein: CASKGRSSYNEQFF
CDR3 DNA: TGTGCCAGCAAAGGCAGAAGCTCCTACAATGAGCAGTTCTTC
V gene: TRBV6-2/TRBV6-3
J gene: TRBJ2-1
D gene: .
clone size: .

CDR3 protein: CASSLDGTDTQYF
CDR3 DNA: TGCGCCAGCAGCTTAGACGGCACAGATACGCAGTATTTT
V gene: TRBV5-1
J gene: TRBJ2-3
D gene: .
clone size: many

CDR3 protein: CASSEGGGLDEKLFF
CDR3 DNA: TGTGCCAGCAGTGAAGGAGGGGGCCTGGATGAAAAACTGTTTTTT
V gene: TRBV2
J gene: TRBJ1-4
D gene: TRBD1
clone size: many

CDR3 protein: CASSQTFDRVSNQPQHF
CDR3 DNA: TGCGCCAGCAGCCAAACCTTCGACAGGGTAAGCAATCAGCCCCAGCATTTT
V gene: TRBV4-1
J gene: TRBJ1-5
D gene: TRBD1
clone size: many

CDR3 protein: CASSITGNTEAFF
CDR3 DNA: TGTGCCAGCAGTATCACAGGGAACACTGAAGCTTTCTTT
V gene: TRBV12-3/TRBV12-4
J gene: TRBJ1-1
D gene: .
clone size: few

CDR3 protein: CSARDPESGSGNEQFF
CDR3 DNA: TGCAGTGCTAGAGATCCTGAGAGCGGGAGCGGGAATGAGCAGTTCTTC
V gene: TRBV20-1
J gene: TRBJ2-1
D gene: TRBD2
clone size: many

CDR3 protein: CAISEGRAGTEAFF
CDR3 DNA: TGTGCCATCAGTGAGGGCAGGGCGGGCACTGAAGCTTTCTTT
V gene: TRBV10-3
J gene: TRBJ1-1
D gene: .
clone size: many

CDR3 protein: CASSFPTSGRYHEQYF
CDR3 DNA: TGTGCCAGCAGTTTCCCGACTAGCGGGAGGTACCACGAGCAGTACTTC
V gene: TRBV28
J gene: TRBJ2-7
D gene: TRBD2
clone size: many

CDR3 protein: CASRRSGKASYEQYF
CDR3 DNA: TGTGCCAGCAGACGGAGCGGGAAAGCCTCCTACGAGCAGTACTTC
V gene: TRBV28
J gene: TRBJ2-7
D gene: TRBD2
clone size: .

CDR3 protein: CASSQGGSYNEQFF
CDR3 DNA: TGTGCCAGCAGCCAAGGGGGCTCCTACAATGAGCAGTTCTTC
V gene: TRBV7-2
J gene: TRBJ2-1
D gene: .
clone size: few

CDR3 protein: CASSLWGAANTGELFF
CDR3 DNA: TGTGCCAGCAGCTTATGGGGGGCCGCGAACACCGGGGAGCTGTTTTTT
V gene: TRBV7-3
J gene: TRBJ2-2
D gene: .
clone size: many

CDR3 protein: CASSRGMSSEQYF
CDR3 DNA: TGTGCCAGCAGCCGGGGGATGAGCAGCGAGCAGTACTTC
V gene: TRBV6-2/TRBV6-3
J gene: TRBJ2-7
D gene: .
clone size: many

CDR3 protein: CASSPGTFGYGYTF
CDR3 DNA: TGTGCCAGCAGTCCCGGGACATTCGGCTATGGCTACACCTTC
V gene: TRBV28
J gene: TRBJ1-2
D gene: .
clone size: many

CDR3 protein: CASSLNPGQNQPQHF
CDR3 DNA: TGTGCCAGCAGTTTAAATCCGGGACAGAATCAGCCCCAGCATTTT
V gene: TRBV28
J gene: TRBJ1-5
D gene: TRBD1
clone size: many

CDR3 protein: CSARGGSYNEQFF
CDR3 DNA: TGCAGTGCTAGAGGGGGGTCCTACAATGAGCAGTTCTTC
V gene: TRBV20-1
J gene: TRBJ2-1
D gene: .
clone size: many

CDR3 protein: CSARGDRTYNEQFF
CDR3 DNA: TGCAGTGCTAGGGGGGACAGAACCTACAATGAGCAGTTCTTC
V gene: TRBV20-1
J gene: TRBJ2-1
D gene: TRBD1
clone size: many

CDR3 protein: CASSLFYRALGNQPQHF
CDR3 DNA: TGTGCCAGCAGTTTATTCTACAGGGCCCTAGGCAATCAGCCCCAGCATTTT
V gene: TRBV28
J gene: TRBJ1-5
D gene: .
clone size: many

CDR3 protein: CSVVPSGREHQSTDTQYF
CDR3 DNA: TGCAGCGTTGTCCCTAGCGGGAGGGAACACCAATCCACAGATACGCAGTATTTT
V gene: TRBV29-1
J gene: TRBJ2-3
D gene: TRBD2
clone size: many

CDR3 protein: CASGLAGGEQYF
CDR3 DNA: TGTGCCTCCGGACTAGCGGGAGGGGAGCAGTACTTC
V gene: TRBV6-5
J gene: TRBJ2-7
D gene: TRBD2
clone size: many

CDR3 protein: CASSFTSGTSYEQYF
CDR3 DNA: TGTGCCAGCAGTTTCACTAGCGGGACCTCCTACGAGCAGTACTTC
V gene: TRBV27
J gene: TRBJ2-7
D gene: TRBD2
clone size: .

CDR3 protein: CASSLAPGGYEKLFF
CDR3 DNA: TGTGCCAGCAGCTTGGCGCCAGGGGGCTATGAAAAACTGTTTTTT
V gene: TRBV7-2
J gene: TRBJ1-4
D gene: TRBD1
clone size: many

CDR3 protein: CASSPLGSRGGTDTQYF
CDR3 DNA: TGTGCCAGCAGCCCTCTGGGTAGCCGTGGTGGGACAGATACGCAGTATTTT
V gene: TRBV28
J gene: TRBJ2-3
D gene: .
clone size: many

CDR3 protein: CATYGHYWGYEQYF
CDR3 DNA: TGTGCCACGTACGGACACTACTGGGGATACGAGCAGTACTTC
V gene: TRBV27
J gene: TRBJ2-7
D gene: .
clone size: few

CDR3 protein: CASTSRAGWEQFF
CDR3 DNA: TGTGCCAGCACCTCCAGGGCGGGATGGGAGCAGTTCTTC
V gene: TRBV6-2/TRBV6-3
J gene: TRBJ2-1
D gene: .
clone size: many

CDR3 protein: CASWIVLGAPTEAFF
CDR3 DNA: TGTGCCAGCTGGATCGTGTTAGGGGCCCCCACTGAAGCTTTCTTT
V gene: TRBV12-3/TRBV12-4
J gene: TRBJ1-1
D gene: .
clone size: few